This entry describes one TCR beta chain. The antigen this receptor binds is unknown. No much larger clone is present one base from it, and per-base qualities are unavailable. A distance of 17 bases separates the germline ends of V and J, which lose 6 bases and 6 bases respectively. From cysteine to phenylalanine, the CDR3 is 14 amino acids long. The CDR3 DNA has 42 bases and is translated from base 1. The CDR1 and CDR2 encoded by the germline V gene (reference sequence) are SEHNR and FQNEAQ. TCRbeta CDR3 regions were amplified from genomic DNA using the immunoSEQ Assay, a bias-controlled multiplex PCR. Processing in the source paper ran as follows. The number of nucleated cells in each sample was estimated from the amplification of reference gene primers within the assay. To quantify the absolute abundance of each unique TCRbeta CDR3 rearrangement, sequence reads were collapsed and filtered. For each sample, productive Simpson clonality was calculated by taking the square root of Simpson's diversity index across productive rearrangements. The clones in this table, taken by TCRdb from immuneACCESS, are in-frame only. Not every clone is retained; where verified, under half of the shortfall comes from an unresolved V gene, and the cause of the rest is unknown. D and trimming come from the DNA, and the V and J calls and clone size come from that table. The sample table lists 250,000 or so clones, around 86% of them with a count of one. Together, the top ten hold around 8.8% of the sample.

The collaborating institutions used their own protocols to collect whole blood in K2EDTA tubes. For TCRbeta analysis, collaborators shipped samples as frozen whole blood, isolated PBMCs, or DNA extracted from either of those sample types. This entry comes from a study of blood T cell repertoires in COVID-19 (TCRdb year 2020). Turning to the overall study: Samples covering the acute and convalescent phases of COVID-19 were provided by collaborators in the United States, Italy and Spain. Deeply sampled blood TCRbeta repertoires from subjects exposed to, actively infected with, or recovered from COVID-19 were included in the dataset. The samples were drawn from the first 160 participants of the ongoing ImmuneRACE study and from 1,254 subjects provided by 6 global collaborators. Where HLA class I and class II types were available, the types were taken from metadata supplied by the sample provider, not from assay-based typing. The repertoires were made available in a free public database intended to serve as a resource for research on the immune response to SARS-CoV-2. The material from the prospective study consisted of cDNA or gDNA derived from T cells, B-cell-depleted T cells, or PBMCs. Nearly every sample came with metadata listing a de-identified subject ID, COVID-19 status, age in years and sex. Study-level results and caveats: The amount of clinical and demographic metadata varied by source and participant and was provided uncurated.

This chain is built from TRBV7-9 and TRBJ1-2; no confident D gene assignment can be made. Specimen: peripheral blood. This sequence was found in a man in his forties or fifties with active or convalescent COVID-19. The CDR3 protein: CASRSSTGVDGYTF. The bases read TGTGCCAGCAGATCTAGCACTGGGGTAGATGGCTACACCTTC.